In its sample, the clone carrying this T cell receptor beta chain was seen once. No antigen is known for it. Expressed TCRB transcripts were sequenced, since all the RNA that had been isolated was reverse transcribed. Clones were read by immunoSEQ multiplex PCR, and TCRdb kept only the in-frame ones, dropping some. Of 600,000 to 650,000 clones listed, around a sixth are singletons. This entry is derived from a study of beta chain features in type 1 diabetes. Study-wide results and caveats: These data did not resolve whether HLA type affects TCRB rearrangement. VDJ junctions from type 1 diabetes patients carried fewer insertions and larger deletions. Shortening of TCRB CDR3s, moderate but significant, appeared in all four CD4+ subsets of Type 1 diabetes patients.

Trimming stripped 5 bases from V and 3 bases from J, with 17 bases between. The CDR3 has 15 residues. From germline, CDR1 is KGHSH and CDR2 LQKENI. The source material was naive CD4+ T cells from blood. The chain carries TRBV18 and TRBJ2-7; the D gene is possibly TRBD2 (6 bases). The TCR comes from a man younger than 30 in good health. As DNA, the CDR3 is TGTGCCAGCTCATTTACAACGGGGGTACACTACGAGCAGTACTTC. It translates to CASSFTTGVHYEQYF.